This is a list of T cell receptor beta chains from one sample in a study of blood T cell repertoires in COVID-19. Assay used: immunoSEQ multiplex PCR; TCRdb lists only in-frame clones, some missing. The table has about 360,000 clones, 80% to 90% seen once. Sequenced sample: PBMCs or T cells enriched from blood (not recorded which). These receptors came from a man aged 40-49 years in a cohort exposed to, infected with or recovered from COVID-19 (not recorded which). The CDR3 runs from the conserved cysteine through the conserved F or W. The D gene is left open where the match is weak. Only some rows state a clone size, as once, few, many or a class for expanded clones.

-	-	TRBV7-9	TRBJ2-1	CASSLESGVGGNEQFF	TGTGCCAGCAGCTTAGAAAGCGGGGTAGGGGGGAATGAGCAGTTCTTC
-	TRBD1	TRBV3-1/TRBV3-2	TRBJ1-2	CASNHPGQGVAGYTF	TGTGCCAGCAATCATCCGGGACAGGGGGTAGCTGGCTACACCTTC
many	-	TRBV2	TRBJ2-1	CASLRSSYNEQFF	TGTGCCAGCTTGAGGAGCTCCTACAATGAGCAGTTCTTC
-	TRBD1	TRBV19	TRBJ2-5	CASSMDRGFQETQYF	TGTGCCAGTAGTATGGACAGGGGGTTCCAAGAGACCCAGTACTTC
-	-	TRBV28	TRBJ1-5	CASSRPFRRWAKPENQPQHF	TGTGCCAGCAGCAGACCCTTTCGCAGGTGGGCGAAACCCGAGAATCAGCCCCAGCATTTT
-	-	TRBV1	TRBJ2-5	CTSSQDLRGQETQYF	TGCACCAGCAGCCAAGATCTTAGGGGACAAGAGACCCAGTACTTC
-	TRBD1	TRBV10-2	TRBJ2-7	CASSSGTGMHEQYF	TGCGCCAGCAGTTCCGGGACAGGGATGCACGAGCAGTACTTC
-	-	TRBV10-3	TRBJ1-2	CAISAREDAYTF	TGTGCCATCAGTGCCAGGGAGGATGCCTACACCTTC
-	TRBD1	TRBV5-4	TRBJ2-2	CASSPYRGTGELFF	TGTGCCAGCAGCCCTTACAGGGGCACCGGGGAGCTGTTTTTT
-	TRBD1	TRBV28	TRBJ1-5	CASSFYRGTTQPQHF	TGTGCCAGCAGTTTCTACAGGGGTACTACTCAGCCCCAGCATTTT
-	TRBD1	TRBV5-6	TRBJ1-1	CASSILQGARNTEAFF	TGTGCCAGCAGCATACTCCAGGGGGCGCGGAACACTGAAGCTTTCTTT
-	-	TRBV10-1	TRBJ2-2	CASSEAQGTGELFF	TGCGCCAGCAGTGAGGCTCAGGGAACCGGGGAGCTGTTTTTT
-	-	TRBV28	TRBJ1-6	CASSLLDSLTYNSPLHF	TGTGCCAGCAGTTTATTGGACAGCCTAACCTATAATTCACCCCTCCACTTT
-	-	TRBV28	TRBJ1-1	CASSRWARDEAFF	TGTGCCAGCAGCCGATGGGCAAGAGATGAAGCTTTCTTT
-	TRBD1	TRBV18	TRBJ2-2	CASSPDRVNTGELFF	TGTGCCAGCTCACCGGACAGGGTGAACACCGGGGAGCTGTTTTTT
-	-	TRBV3-1/TRBV3-2	TRBJ2-1	CASSRLARSYNEQFF	TGTGCCAGCAGCCGCCTAGCGAGGTCCTACAATGAGCAGTTCTTC
-	TRBD1	TRBV19	TRBJ1-1	CASSRMTGGATEAFF	TGTGCCAGTAGTCGCATGACAGGGGGGGCCACTGAAGCTTTCTTT
-	TRBD2	TRBV5-4	TRBJ2-3	CASSFSGGTDTQYF	TGTGCCAGCAGCTTTAGCGGGGGCACAGATACGCAGTATTTT
-	TRBD1	TRBV11-2	TRBJ2-7	CASSLVDRAAEQYF	TGTGCCAGCAGCTTAGTTGACAGGGCGGCTGAGCAGTACTTC
-	TRBD1	TRBV6-5	TRBJ2-3	CASSPGQGGTDTQYF	TGTGCCAGCAGTCCCGGACAGGGTGGCACAGATACGCAGTATTTT
once	-	TRBV25-1	TRBJ1-1	CASSRAGGTEAFF	TGTGCCAGCAGTCGGGCCGGGGGGACTGAAGCTTTCTTT
-	TRBD1	TRBV5-1	TRBJ1-1	CASSPRQGTEAFF	TGCGCCAGCAGTCCTAGACAGGGCACTGAAGCTTTCTTT
-	TRBD2	TRBV2	TRBJ2-3	CASALAGGADTQYF	TGTGCCAGCGCCCTAGCGGGAGGAGCAGATACGCAGTATTTT
-	TRBD2	TRBV27	TRBJ2-1	CASSLSGLAGGFLFNEQFF	TGTGCCAGCAGTTTATCGGGACTAGCGGGAGGGTTCTTGTTCAATGAGCAGTTCTTC
-	TRBD2	TRBV5-6	TRBJ2-2	CASSTPGLAGDTNTGELFF	TGTGCCAGCAGCACGCCGGGACTAGCGGGAGACACGAACACCGGGGAGCTGTTTTTT
-	-	TRBV5-6	TRBJ1-5	CASSLGADNQPQHF	TGTGCCAGCAGCTTGGGGGCAGATAATCAGCCCCAGCATTTT
-	TRBD2	TRBV27	TRBJ2-7	CASSLGAGVYEQYF	TGTGCCAGCAGTTTAGGGGCGGGAGTGTACGAGCAGTACTTC
-	TRBD1	TRBV19	TRBJ2-1	CASSLTGGAGNEQFF	TGTGCCAGTAGCCTGACAGGGGGCGCAGGCAATGAGCAGTTCTTC
-	TRBD2	TRBV3-1/TRBV3-2	TRBJ2-7	CASSQETSGIHGVGFWEQYF	TGTGCCAGCAGCCAAGAGACTAGCGGAATACATGGCGTCGGGTTTTGGGAGCAGTACTTC
-	-	TRBV6-6	TRBJ2-5	CASNLRGLPQTQYF	TGTGCCAGCAACCTTCGAGGCCTACCGCAGACCCAGTACTTC
-	-	TRBV28	TRBJ2-7	CASSSRRARYSYEQYF	TGTGCCAGCAGTTCCCGTCGCGCCAGGTACTCCTACGAGCAGTACTTC
-	TRBD1	TRBV5-4	TRBJ1-3	CASSLGGQAHSGNTIYF	TGTGCCAGCAGCTTGGGGGGACAGGCCCACTCTGGAAACACCATATATTTT
-	TRBD2	TRBV3-1/TRBV3-2	TRBJ2-5	CASSLYTSGRAQETQYF	TGTGCCAGCAGCCTCTACACTAGCGGGAGGGCCCAAGAGACCCAGTACTTC
-	TRBD1	TRBV5-1	TRBJ2-5	CASSQQGYHQETQYF	TGCGCCAGCAGCCAACAGGGGTACCACCAAGAGACCCAGTACTTC
-	TRBD2	TRBV18	TRBJ2-1	CASSPTGGSSYNEQFF	TGTGCCAGCTCACCCACGGGAGGAAGCTCCTACAATGAGCAGTTCTTC
-	TRBD1	TRBV18	TRBJ2-7	CASSPPRTGFVEQYF	TGTGCCAGCTCACCACCAAGGACAGGGTTCGTCGAGCAGTACTTC
-	-	TRBV10-3	TRBJ1-1	CAITETGKNTEAFF	TGTGCCATCACCGAGACAGGAAAGAACACTGAAGCTTTCTTT
-	-	TRBV6-6	TRBJ2-5	CASSPSGFQETQYF	TGTGCCAGCAGCCCCTCGGGGTTCCAAGAGACCCAGTACTTC
-	-	TRBV5-1	TRBJ2-2	CASSLVPRDNGELFF	TGCGCCAGCAGCTTGGTACCCAGGGATAACGGGGAGCTGTTTTTT
-	TRBD1	TRBV6-1	TRBJ1-5	CASSVDRGGSGQPQHF	TGTGCCAGCAGTGTTGACAGGGGTGGTTCGGGGCAGCCCCAGCATTTT
-	-	TRBV7-9	TRBJ1-1	CASSLGQGHGEAFF	TGTGCCAGCAGCTTAGGCCAGGGGCACGGTGAAGCTTTCTTT
-	-	TRBV21-1	TRBJ2-1	CASSTGTSPNNEQFF	TGTGCCAGCAGTACCGGGACTAGCCCGAACAATGAGCAGTTCTTC
-	-	TRBV15	TRBJ2-7	CATSRDHAEGAYEQYF	TGTGCCACCAGCAGAGATCATGCAGAGGGAGCCTACGAGCAGTACTTC
-	TRBD1	TRBV27	TRBJ1-1	CATRGRGTEAFF	TGTGCCACCAGGGGGCGCGGAACTGAAGCTTTCTTT
-	-	TRBV2	TRBJ1-5	CASSSRGSIHQPQHF	TGTGCCAGCAGTAGCAGGGGAAGTATCCATCAGCCCCAGCATTTT
few	-	TRBV6-4	TRBJ2-1	CASSPDWISSYNEQFF	TGTGCCAGCAGCCCAGACTGGATAAGCTCCTACAATGAGCAGTTCTTC
-	-	TRBV18	TRBJ2-5	CASSPERSIGTQYF	TGTGCCAGCTCACCAGAGAGGAGCATCGGGACCCAGTACTTC
-	-	TRBV28	TRBJ1-5	CASTPSGGSNQPQHF	TGTGCCAGCACGCCGTCCGGAGGGAGCAATCAGCCCCAGCATTTT
-	TRBD2	TRBV29-1	TRBJ2-1	CSVQLAGVGNEQFF	TGCAGCGTCCAACTAGCGGGAGTAGGCAATGAGCAGTTCTTC
-	-	TRBV18	TRBJ1-3	CASSPVKGALGNTIYF	TGTGCCAGCTCACCCGTTAAAGGGGCCCTCGGAAACACCATATATTTT
-	-	TRBV5-1	TRBJ2-2	CASSLALMTGANTGELFF	TGCGCCAGCAGCTTGGCCTTAATGACGGGAGCGAACACCGGGGAGCTGTTTTTT
-	TRBD1	TRBV19	TRBJ2-1	CASSRKPGQGYEQFF	TGTGCCAGTAGTAGAAAACCGGGACAGGGCTATGAGCAGTTCTTC
-	TRBD1	TRBV14	TRBJ2-2	CASSQYYGTGDPGELFF	TGTGCCAGCAGCCAATATTACGGGACAGGGGATCCCGGGGAGCTGTTTTTT
-	TRBD1	TRBV3-1/TRBV3-2	TRBJ2-5	CASSPGQGKETQYF	TGTGCCAGCAGCCCGGGACAGGGGAAAGAGACCCAGTACTTC
-	TRBD1	TRBV5-1	TRBJ1-2	CASSRGQTSYTF	TGCGCCAGCAGCCGGGGACAGACCTCTTACACCTTC
-	TRBD1	TRBV11-2	TRBJ1-6	CASSRDRVANSPLHF	TGTGCCAGCAGCCGGGACAGGGTGGCAAATTCACCCCTCCACTTT
-	-	TRBV2	TRBJ1-5	CASRGGVANQPQHF	TGTGCCAGCAGGGGAGGGGTGGCGAATCAGCCCCAGCATTTT
-	TRBD1	TRBV5-1	TRBJ1-2	CASSLAGTGHRNYGYTF	TGCGCCAGCAGCTTGGCCGGGACAGGGCATCGGAACTATGGCTACACCTTC
-	TRBD2	TRBV4-2	TRBJ2-7	CASSQAHREDGSDEQYF	TGTGCCAGCAGCCAGGCTCACCGGGAGGATGGTAGCGACGAGCAGTACTTC